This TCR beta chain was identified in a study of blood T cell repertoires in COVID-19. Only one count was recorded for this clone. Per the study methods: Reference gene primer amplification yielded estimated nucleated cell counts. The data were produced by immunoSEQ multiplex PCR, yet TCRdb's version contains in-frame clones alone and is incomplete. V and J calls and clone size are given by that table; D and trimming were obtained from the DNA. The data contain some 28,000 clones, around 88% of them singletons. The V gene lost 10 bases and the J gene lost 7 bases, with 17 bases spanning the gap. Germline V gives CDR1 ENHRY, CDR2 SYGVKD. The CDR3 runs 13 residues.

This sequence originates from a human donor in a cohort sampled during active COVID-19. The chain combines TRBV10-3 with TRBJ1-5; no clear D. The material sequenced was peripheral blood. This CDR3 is CATRLEEGQPQHF. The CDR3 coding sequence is TGTGCCACCCGCCTCGAGGAGGGACAGCCCCAGCATTTT.